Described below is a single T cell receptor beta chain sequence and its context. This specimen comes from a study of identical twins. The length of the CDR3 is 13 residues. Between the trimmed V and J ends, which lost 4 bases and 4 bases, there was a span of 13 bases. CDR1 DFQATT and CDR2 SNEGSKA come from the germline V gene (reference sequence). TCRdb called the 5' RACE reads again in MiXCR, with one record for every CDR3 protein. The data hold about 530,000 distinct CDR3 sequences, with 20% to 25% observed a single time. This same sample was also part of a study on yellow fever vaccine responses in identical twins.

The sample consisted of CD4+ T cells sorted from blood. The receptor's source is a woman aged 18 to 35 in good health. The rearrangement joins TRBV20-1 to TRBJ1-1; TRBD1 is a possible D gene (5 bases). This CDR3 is CSANLGGRTEAFF. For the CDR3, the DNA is TGCAGTGCTAACCTGGGGGGACGCACTGAAGCTTTCTTT.